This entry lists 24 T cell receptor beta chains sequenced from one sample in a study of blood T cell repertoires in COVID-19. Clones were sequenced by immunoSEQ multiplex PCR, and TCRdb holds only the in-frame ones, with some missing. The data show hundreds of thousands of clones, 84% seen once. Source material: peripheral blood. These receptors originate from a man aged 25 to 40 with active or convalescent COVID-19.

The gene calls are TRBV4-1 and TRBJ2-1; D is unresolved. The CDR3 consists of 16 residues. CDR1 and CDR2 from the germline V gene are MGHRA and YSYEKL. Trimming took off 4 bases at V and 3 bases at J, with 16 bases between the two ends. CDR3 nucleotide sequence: TGCGCCAGCAGCCTCTCGGGTATTTTCTTCTACAATGAGCAGTTCTTC. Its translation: CASSLSGIFFYNEQFF.

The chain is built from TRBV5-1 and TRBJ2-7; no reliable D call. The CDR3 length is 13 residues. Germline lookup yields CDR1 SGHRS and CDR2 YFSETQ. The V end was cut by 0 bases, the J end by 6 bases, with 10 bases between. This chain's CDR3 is CASSLVWATEQYF. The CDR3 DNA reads TGCGCCAGCAGCTTGGTTTGGGCGACCGAGCAGTACTTC.

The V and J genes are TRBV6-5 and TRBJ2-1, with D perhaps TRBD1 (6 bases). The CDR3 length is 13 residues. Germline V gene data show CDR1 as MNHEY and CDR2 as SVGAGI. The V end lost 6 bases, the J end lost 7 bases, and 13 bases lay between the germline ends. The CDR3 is CASRLQGPNEQFF. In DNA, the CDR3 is TGTGCCAGCAGATTACAGGGACCTAATGAGCAGTTCTTC.

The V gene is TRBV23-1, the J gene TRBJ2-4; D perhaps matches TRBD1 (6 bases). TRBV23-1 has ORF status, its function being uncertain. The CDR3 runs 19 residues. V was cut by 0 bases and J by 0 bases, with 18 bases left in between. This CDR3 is CASSQSPPHRAGAKNIQYF. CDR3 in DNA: TGCGCCAGCAGTCAATCACCCCCCCACAGGGCAGGAGCCAAAAACATTCAGTACTTC.

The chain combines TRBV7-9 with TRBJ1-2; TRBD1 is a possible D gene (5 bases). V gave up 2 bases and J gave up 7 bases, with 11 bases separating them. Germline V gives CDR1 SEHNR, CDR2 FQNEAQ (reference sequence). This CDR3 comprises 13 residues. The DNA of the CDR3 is TGTGCCAGCAGCTTACTTCAGGGTCCTGGCTACACCTTC. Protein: CASSLLQGPGYTF.

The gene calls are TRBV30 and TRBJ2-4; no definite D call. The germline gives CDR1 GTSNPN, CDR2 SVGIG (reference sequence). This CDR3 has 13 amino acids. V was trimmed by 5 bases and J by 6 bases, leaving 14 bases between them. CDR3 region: CAWDSSPGNIQYF. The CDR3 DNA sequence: TGTGCCTGGGACTCCAGCCCGGGAAACATTCAGTACTTC.

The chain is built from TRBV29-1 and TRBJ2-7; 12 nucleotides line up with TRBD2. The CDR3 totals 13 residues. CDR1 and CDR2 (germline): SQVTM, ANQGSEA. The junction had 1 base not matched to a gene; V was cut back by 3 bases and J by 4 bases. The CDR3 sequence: CSVDGTSGYEQYF. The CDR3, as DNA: TGCAGCGTTGACGGGACTAGCGGGTACGAGCAGTACTTC.

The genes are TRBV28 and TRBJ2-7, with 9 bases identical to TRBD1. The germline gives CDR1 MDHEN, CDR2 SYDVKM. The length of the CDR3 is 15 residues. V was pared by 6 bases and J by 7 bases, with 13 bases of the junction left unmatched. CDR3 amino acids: CASRGSGQGAEEQYF. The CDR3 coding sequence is TGTGCCAGCAGGGGATCGGGACAGGGAGCGGAAGAGCAGTACTTC.

Written as DNA, the CDR3 is TGTGCCAGCAGTCCCGGGACAGGCACAAATTCACCCCTCCACTTT. It is translated as CASSPGTGTNSPLHF. V is TRBV6-6 and J is TRBJ1-6, with 8 bases lining up with TRBD1. The CDR3 length is 15 residues. Trimming at V came to 5 bases and at J to 7 bases, leaving 7 bases not matched to a gene. Germline CDR1 is MNHNY and CDR2 is SVGAGI (reference sequence).

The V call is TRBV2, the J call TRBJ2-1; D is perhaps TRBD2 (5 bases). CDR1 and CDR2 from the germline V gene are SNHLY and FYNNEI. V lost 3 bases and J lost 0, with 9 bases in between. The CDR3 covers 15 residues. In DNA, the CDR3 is TGTGCCAGCAGTGATACTAGGAGCTCCTACAATGAGCAGTTCTTC. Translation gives CASSDTRSSYNEQFF.

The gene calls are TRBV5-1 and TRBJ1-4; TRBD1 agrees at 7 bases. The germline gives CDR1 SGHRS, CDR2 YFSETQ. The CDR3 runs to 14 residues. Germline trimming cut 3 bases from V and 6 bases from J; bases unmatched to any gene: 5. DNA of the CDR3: TGCGCCAGCAGCTCCGGGACAGCCGATGAAAAACTGTTTTTT. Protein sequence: CASSSGTADEKLFF.

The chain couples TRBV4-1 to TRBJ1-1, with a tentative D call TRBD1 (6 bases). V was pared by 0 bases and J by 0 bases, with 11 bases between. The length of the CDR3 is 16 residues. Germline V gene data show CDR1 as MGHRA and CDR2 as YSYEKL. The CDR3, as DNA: TGCGCCAGCAGCCAAGACGGACAGAGAATGAACACTGAAGCTTTCTTT. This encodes CASSQDGQRMNTEAFF.

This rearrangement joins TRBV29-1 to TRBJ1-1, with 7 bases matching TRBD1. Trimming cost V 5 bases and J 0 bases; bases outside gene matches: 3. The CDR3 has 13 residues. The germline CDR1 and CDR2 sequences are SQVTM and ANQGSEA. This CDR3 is CSVHRGLNTEAFF. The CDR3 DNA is TGCAGCGTTCACAGGGGTCTGAACACTGAAGCTTTCTTT.

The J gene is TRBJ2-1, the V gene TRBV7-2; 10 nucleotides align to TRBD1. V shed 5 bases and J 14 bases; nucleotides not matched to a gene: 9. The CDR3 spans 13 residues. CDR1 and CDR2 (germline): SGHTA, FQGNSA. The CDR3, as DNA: TGTGCCAGCAGCACAAGTCGACAGGGGGCGGAGTTCTTC. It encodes CASSTSRQGAEFF.

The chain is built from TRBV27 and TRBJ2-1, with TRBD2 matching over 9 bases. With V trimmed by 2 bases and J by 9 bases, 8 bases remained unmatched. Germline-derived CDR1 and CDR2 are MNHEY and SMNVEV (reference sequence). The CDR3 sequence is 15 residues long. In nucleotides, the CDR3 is TGTGCCAGCAGTTTAGTGGGCGGGAGGGGCGGTGAGCAGTTCTTC. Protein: CASSLVGGRGGEQFF.

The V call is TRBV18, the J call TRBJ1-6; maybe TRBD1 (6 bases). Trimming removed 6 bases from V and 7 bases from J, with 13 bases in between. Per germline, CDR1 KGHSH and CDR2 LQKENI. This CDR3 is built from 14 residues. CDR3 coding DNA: TGTGCCAGCTCCACAGGGAGTCGAAATTCACCCCTCCACTTT. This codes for CASSTGSRNSPLHF.

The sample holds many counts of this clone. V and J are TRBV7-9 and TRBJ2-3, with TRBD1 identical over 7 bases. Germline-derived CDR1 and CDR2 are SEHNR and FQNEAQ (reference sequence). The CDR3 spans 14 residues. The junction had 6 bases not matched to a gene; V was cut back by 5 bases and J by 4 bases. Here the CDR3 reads CASSPNQGADTQYF. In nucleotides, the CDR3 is TGTGCCAGCAGCCCTAACCAGGGGGCAGATACGCAGTATTTT.

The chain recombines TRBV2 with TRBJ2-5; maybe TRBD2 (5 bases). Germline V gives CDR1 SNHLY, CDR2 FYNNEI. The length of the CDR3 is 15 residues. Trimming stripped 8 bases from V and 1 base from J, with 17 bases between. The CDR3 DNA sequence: TGTGCCAGCCTGAGGTCTAGCTTGGGCCAAGAGACCCAGTACTTC. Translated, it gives CASLRSSLGQETQYF.

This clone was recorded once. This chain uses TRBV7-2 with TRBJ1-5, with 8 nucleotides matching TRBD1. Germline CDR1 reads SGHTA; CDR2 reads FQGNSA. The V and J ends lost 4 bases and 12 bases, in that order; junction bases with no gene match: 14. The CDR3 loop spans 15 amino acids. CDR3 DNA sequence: TGTGCCAGCAGCTCCACGACAGGGGAAGCAACGCGCCAGCATTTT. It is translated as CASSSTTGEATRQHF.

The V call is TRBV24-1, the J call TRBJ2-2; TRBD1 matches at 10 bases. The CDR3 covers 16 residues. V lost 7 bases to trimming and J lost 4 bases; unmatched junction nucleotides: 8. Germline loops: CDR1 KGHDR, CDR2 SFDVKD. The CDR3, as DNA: TGTGCCACCAGCCGGACAGGGGGGCAGGTCACCGGGGAGCTGTTTTTT. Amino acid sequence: CATSRTGGQVTGELFF.

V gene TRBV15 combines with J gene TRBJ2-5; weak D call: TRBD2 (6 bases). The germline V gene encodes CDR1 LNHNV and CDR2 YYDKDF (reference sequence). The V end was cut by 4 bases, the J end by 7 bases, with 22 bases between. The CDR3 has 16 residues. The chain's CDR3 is CATSTEAGTRRGTQYF. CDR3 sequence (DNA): TGTGCCACCAGCACAGAAGCCGGGACTCGGCGGGGGACCCAGTACTTC.

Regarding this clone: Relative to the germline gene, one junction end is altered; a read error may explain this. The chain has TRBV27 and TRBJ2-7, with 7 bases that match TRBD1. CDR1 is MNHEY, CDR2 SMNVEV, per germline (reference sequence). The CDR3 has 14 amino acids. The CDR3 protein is CASSLSGTAYEQYF. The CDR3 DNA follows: TGTGCCAGCAGTTTATCCGGGACAGCCTATGAGCAGTACTTC.

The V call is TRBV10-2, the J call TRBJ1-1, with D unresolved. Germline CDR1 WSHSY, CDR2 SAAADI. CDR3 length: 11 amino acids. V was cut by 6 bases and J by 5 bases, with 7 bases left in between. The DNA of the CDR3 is TGCGCCAGCAGGAGAGGGACTGAAGCTTTCTTT. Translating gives CASRRGTEAFF.

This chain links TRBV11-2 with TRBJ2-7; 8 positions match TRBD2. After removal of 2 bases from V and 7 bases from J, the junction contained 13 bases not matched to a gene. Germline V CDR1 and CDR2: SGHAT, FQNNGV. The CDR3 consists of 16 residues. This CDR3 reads CASSLPPSGGPREQYF. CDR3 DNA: TGTGCCAGCAGCTTACCCCCGTCGGGAGGGCCTCGGGAGCAGTACTTC.